Listed below are T cell receptor beta chains from one sample, sequenced in a study of blood T cell repertoires in COVID-19. Using immunoSEQ multiplex PCR, the repertoire was profiled, and TCRdb retains in-frame clones only, with some absent. The sample lists fewer than 300,000 clones, roughly 87% seen once, with about an eighth in the top ten. Sequencing was performed on peripheral blood. Every receptor here comes from a human donor in a cohort sampled during active COVID-19. CDR3s include the opening cysteine and the closing phenylalanine or tryptophan. D genes are given only for firm matches. Clone size, where shown, is once, few, many, or a class for clones that have expanded.

d_call: .; cdr3_length: 14; clone_size: .; j_call: TRBJ2-1; v_call: TRBV6-5; cdr3_nt: TGTGCCTCCGACCCGGGTAGCGCACTTTGGGAGCAGTTCTTC; cdr3_aa: CASDPGSALWEQFF
d_call: .; cdr3_length: 14; clone_size: .; j_call: TRBJ2-3; v_call: TRBV7-2; cdr3_nt: TGTGCCAGCAGCCCCCTCGGTAGCACAGATACGCAGTATTTT; cdr3_aa: CASSPLGSTDTQYF
d_call: TRBD1; cdr3_length: 14; clone_size: .; j_call: TRBJ1-4; v_call: TRBV5-1; cdr3_nt: TGCGCCAGCAGCTTCGGACAGGGGAATGAAAAACTGTTTTTT; cdr3_aa: CASSFGQGNEKLFF
d_call: TRBD1; cdr3_length: 15; clone_size: .; j_call: TRBJ1-2; v_call: TRBV3-1/TRBV3-2; cdr3_nt: TGTGCCAGCAGCCAAGTAAGGGACAGTAACTATGGCTACACCTTC; cdr3_aa: CASSQVRDSNYGYTF
d_call: TRBD1; cdr3_length: 15; clone_size: .; j_call: TRBJ1-1; v_call: TRBV25-1; cdr3_nt: TGTGCCAGCAATTCGGGGACAGCCGATGGGACTGAAGCTTTCTTT; cdr3_aa: CASNSGTADGTEAFF
d_call: TRBD2; cdr3_length: 16; clone_size: .; j_call: TRBJ2-2; v_call: TRBV11-2; cdr3_nt: TGTGCCAGCAGCTTATTAAGCGGGAGGGGGACCGGGGAGCTGTTTTTT; cdr3_aa: CASSLLSGRGTGELFF
d_call: .; cdr3_length: 13; clone_size: .; j_call: TRBJ2-7; v_call: TRBV30; cdr3_nt: TGTGCCTGGAGTCGGCCGGGGGTGAGCGAGCAGTACTTC; cdr3_aa: CAWSRPGVSEQYF
d_call: TRBD2; cdr3_length: 20; clone_size: .; j_call: TRBJ2-3; v_call: TRBV7-8; cdr3_nt: TGTGCCAGCAGCTTTCGGCTAACTAGCGGGAGCGGGACTAGCACAGATACGCAGTATTTT; cdr3_aa: CASSFRLTSGSGTSTDTQYF
d_call: TRBD2; cdr3_length: 15; clone_size: .; j_call: TRBJ2-7; v_call: TRBV2; cdr3_nt: TGTGCCAGCAGTCGTGGGGAGGGCCAACTCTACGAGCAGTACTTC; cdr3_aa: CASSRGEGQLYEQYF
d_call: .; cdr3_length: 12; clone_size: .; j_call: TRBJ1-2; v_call: TRBV25-1; cdr3_nt: TGTGCCAGCAGTTTCCCCAGCTATGGCTACACCTTC; cdr3_aa: CASSFPSYGYTF
d_call: TRBD1; cdr3_length: 13; clone_size: few; j_call: TRBJ1-2; v_call: TRBV28; cdr3_nt: TGTGCCAGCACGGCAGGGGGCGACTATGGCTACACCTTC; cdr3_aa: CASTAGGDYGYTF
d_call: .; cdr3_length: 15; clone_size: .; j_call: TRBJ1-6; v_call: TRBV1; cdr3_nt: TGCACCAGCAGCCAAGTGGGACACTCCCTTTCACCCCTCCACTTT; cdr3_aa: CTSSQVGHSLSPLHF
d_call: .; cdr3_length: 13; clone_size: .; j_call: TRBJ2-5; v_call: TRBV15; cdr3_nt: TGTGCCACCAGCAGAGATTTAGCGGAGACCCAGTACTTC; cdr3_aa: CATSRDLAETQYF
d_call: TRBD1; cdr3_length: 14; clone_size: .; j_call: TRBJ2-1; v_call: TRBV5-1; cdr3_nt: TGCGCCAGCAGCTCAGGGGGCAGCTACAATGAGCAGTTCTTC; cdr3_aa: CASSSGGSYNEQFF
d_call: .; cdr3_length: 11; clone_size: .; j_call: TRBJ2-5; v_call: TRBV2; cdr3_nt: TGTGCCAGCAGCCCAGGGGAGACCCAGTACTTC; cdr3_aa: CASSPGETQYF
d_call: .; cdr3_length: 15; clone_size: .; j_call: TRBJ1-4; v_call: TRBV3-1/TRBV3-2; cdr3_nt: TGTGCCAGCAGCCAAGATCTTCCCCGGGGTGAAAAACTGTTTTTT; cdr3_aa: CASSQDLPRGEKLFF
d_call: TRBD1; cdr3_length: 13; clone_size: .; j_call: TRBJ2-7; v_call: TRBV6-5; cdr3_nt: TGTGCCAGCAGTTCTGACAGGGGTGGCGAGCAGTACTTC; cdr3_aa: CASSSDRGGEQYF
d_call: TRBD1; cdr3_length: 11; clone_size: .; j_call: TRBJ2-2; v_call: TRBV29-1; cdr3_nt: TGCAGCGCCCAGGGGGTCGGGGAGCTGTTTTTT; cdr3_aa: CSAQGVGELFF
d_call: .; cdr3_length: 13; clone_size: .; j_call: TRBJ2-2; v_call: TRBV12-3/TRBV12-4; cdr3_nt: TGTGCCAGCAGCACACTAACCAGCGGGGAGCTGTTTTTT; cdr3_aa: CASSTLTSGELFF
d_call: .; cdr3_length: 13; clone_size: .; j_call: TRBJ1-2; v_call: TRBV5-6; cdr3_nt: TGTGCCAGCAGCCCCGGGAGCGACTATGGCTACACCTTC; cdr3_aa: CASSPGSDYGYTF
d_call: TRBD1; cdr3_length: 15; clone_size: .; j_call: TRBJ2-1; v_call: TRBV5-5; cdr3_nt: TGTGCCAGCAGCCTACGGACAGGGGGGGACAATGAGCAGTTCTTC; cdr3_aa: CASSLRTGGDNEQFF
d_call: .; cdr3_length: 12; clone_size: once; j_call: TRBJ2-2; v_call: TRBV6-5; cdr3_nt: TGTGCCAGCAAACAAGGGAGCGGGGAGCTGTTTTTT; cdr3_aa: CASKQGSGELFF
d_call: .; cdr3_length: 12; clone_size: .; j_call: TRBJ2-7; v_call: TRBV28; cdr3_nt: TGTGCCACCCTGGGACTGGGCTACGAGCAGTACTTC; cdr3_aa: CATLGLGYEQYF
d_call: .; cdr3_length: 11; clone_size: once; j_call: TRBJ2-1; v_call: TRBV20-1; cdr3_nt: TGCAGTGCTAACGGGTACAATGAGCAGTTCTTC; cdr3_aa: CSANGYNEQFF
d_call: TRBD2; cdr3_length: 17; clone_size: .; j_call: TRBJ2-1; v_call: TRBV11-2; cdr3_nt: TGTGCCAGCAGCCGAAGGCGGGAGGGCCGCAGTCGGAATGAGCAGTTCTTC; cdr3_aa: CASSRRREGRSRNEQFF
d_call: TRBD2; cdr3_length: 15; clone_size: few; j_call: TRBJ2-2; v_call: TRBV5-4; cdr3_nt: TGTGCCAGCAGCTTGGGACTAGCCGGATCCGGGGAGCTGTTTTTT; cdr3_aa: CASSLGLAGSGELFF
d_call: TRBD1; cdr3_length: 13; clone_size: once; j_call: TRBJ1-5; v_call: TRBV29-1; cdr3_nt: TGCAGCGCTTCGGGGACAGGGGGGCAGCCCCAGCATTTT; cdr3_aa: CSASGTGGQPQHF
d_call: .; cdr3_length: 13; clone_size: few; j_call: TRBJ2-1; v_call: TRBV3-1/TRBV3-2; cdr3_nt: TGTGCCAGCAGCCATACAATCATGGATGAGCAGTTCTTC; cdr3_aa: CASSHTIMDEQFF
d_call: .; cdr3_length: 14; clone_size: .; j_call: TRBJ1-4; v_call: TRBV5-1; cdr3_nt: TGCGCCAGCAGCTTGGCAGGGCGAGGAGAAAAACTGTTTTTT; cdr3_aa: CASSLAGRGEKLFF
d_call: TRBD1; cdr3_length: 16; clone_size: .; j_call: TRBJ2-2; v_call: TRBV10-1; cdr3_nt: TGCGCCAGCAGTGAGTCGGGACAGGTTAACACCGGGGAGCTGTTTTTT; cdr3_aa: CASSESGQVNTGELFF
d_call: TRBD1; cdr3_length: 14; clone_size: .; j_call: TRBJ2-2; v_call: TRBV29-1; cdr3_nt: TGCAGCGCGACCGACAGGGGGTACACCGGGGAGCTGTTTTTT; cdr3_aa: CSATDRGYTGELFF
d_call: TRBD2; cdr3_length: 17; clone_size: .; j_call: TRBJ2-3; v_call: TRBV6-1; cdr3_nt: TGTGCCAGCAGTGCCCCAACGACTAGCTGGAGAACAGATACGCAGTATTTT; cdr3_aa: CASSAPTTSWRTDTQYF
d_call: .; cdr3_length: 15; clone_size: .; j_call: TRBJ2-7; v_call: TRBV28; cdr3_nt: TGTGCCAGCAGCAGACCAGGGCAGGGGACCTACGAGCAGTACTTC; cdr3_aa: CASSRPGQGTYEQYF
d_call: TRBD2; cdr3_length: 15; clone_size: .; j_call: TRBJ2-1; v_call: TRBV7-9; cdr3_nt: TGTGCCAGCAGCTTAGCAGCGGGAGGGCCCAATGAGCAGTTCTTC; cdr3_aa: CASSLAAGGPNEQFF
d_call: .; cdr3_length: 15; clone_size: .; j_call: TRBJ2-2; v_call: TRBV11-2; cdr3_nt: TGTGCCAGCAGCTCCACCCAGGGTACGACCGGGGAGCTGTTTTTT; cdr3_aa: CASSSTQGTTGELFF
d_call: TRBD2; cdr3_length: 15; clone_size: .; j_call: TRBJ2-7; v_call: TRBV25-1; cdr3_nt: TGTGCCAGCAGTGATCCGAGGACTAGTTCCAACGAGCAGTACTTC; cdr3_aa: CASSDPRTSSNEQYF
d_call: TRBD2; cdr3_length: 15; clone_size: .; j_call: TRBJ2-1; v_call: TRBV5-8; cdr3_nt: TGTGCCAGCAGACCCGGACTAGCGGGACAGGGTGAGCAGTTCTTC; cdr3_aa: CASRPGLAGQGEQFF
d_call: .; cdr3_length: 11; clone_size: .; j_call: TRBJ1-1; v_call: TRBV6-1; cdr3_nt: TGTGCCAGCAGTGAATTGGAGCGAGCTTTCTTT; cdr3_aa: CASSELERAFF
d_call: .; cdr3_length: 14; clone_size: .; j_call: TRBJ2-1; v_call: TRBV2; cdr3_nt: TGTGCCAGCACTAAGGGACTTACTAACAATGAGCAGTTCTTC; cdr3_aa: CASTKGLTNNEQFF
d_call: .; cdr3_length: 13; clone_size: .; j_call: TRBJ1-4; v_call: TRBV7-2; cdr3_nt: TGTGCCAGCAGCGGGGACTGGAATGAAAAACTGTTTTTT; cdr3_aa: CASSGDWNEKLFF
d_call: .; cdr3_length: 18; clone_size: .; j_call: TRBJ2-3; v_call: TRBV5-1; cdr3_nt: TGCGCCAGCAGCATCGGGAACATGCGGTTCGGGGGCACAGATACGCAGTATTTT; cdr3_aa: CASSIGNMRFGGTDTQYF
d_call: TRBD2; cdr3_length: 16; clone_size: .; j_call: TRBJ2-1; v_call: TRBV19; cdr3_nt: TGTGCCAGTAGTCTGCAAAGCGGGAATAAAGGCAATGAGCAGTTCTTC; cdr3_aa: CASSLQSGNKGNEQFF
d_call: TRBD1; cdr3_length: 13; clone_size: .; j_call: TRBJ2-7; v_call: TRBV29-1; cdr3_nt: TGCAGCGTTGAAAGGGGACAGGGGTACGAGCAGTACTTC; cdr3_aa: CSVERGQGYEQYF
d_call: TRBD1; cdr3_length: 14; clone_size: few; j_call: TRBJ1-5; v_call: TRBV20-1; cdr3_nt: TGCAGTGCTAGTACGGGACAGTTCAATCAGCCCCAGCATTTT; cdr3_aa: CSASTGQFNQPQHF
d_call: TRBD2; cdr3_length: 18; clone_size: .; j_call: TRBJ2-3; v_call: TRBV2; cdr3_nt: TGTGCCAGCAGGACACCTATTACCGGGAGGGCCTTGTCAGATACGCAGTATTTT; cdr3_aa: CASRTPITGRALSDTQYF
d_call: TRBD1; cdr3_length: 15; clone_size: once; j_call: TRBJ2-7; v_call: TRBV30; cdr3_nt: TGTGCCTGGAGTGTCAATACAGGGGATCCCTACGAGCAGTACTTC; cdr3_aa: CAWSVNTGDPYEQYF
d_call: .; cdr3_length: 16; clone_size: few; j_call: TRBJ2-4; v_call: TRBV19; cdr3_nt: TGTGCCAGTAGTTCCCCGGGAATGGTAGGCAAAAACATTCAGTACTTC; cdr3_aa: CASSSPGMVGKNIQYF
d_call: .; cdr3_length: 15; clone_size: .; j_call: TRBJ1-1; v_call: TRBV3-1/TRBV3-2; cdr3_nt: TGTGCCAGCAGACTTAGAGGACAGATAAACACTGAAGCTTTCTTT; cdr3_aa: CASRLRGQINTEAFF
d_call: .; cdr3_length: 13; clone_size: .; j_call: TRBJ2-3; v_call: TRBV3-1/TRBV3-2; cdr3_nt: TGTGCCAGCAGTCAATCTCTGACAGATACGCAGTATTTT; cdr3_aa: CASSQSLTDTQYF